The clone carrying this T cell receptor beta chain has a count of ten or more. Its antigen is undetermined. Time point given: blood at routine non-recurrence follow-up after resection. Whole RNA obtained from tumor, nontumor lung or frozen PBMC underwent sequencing without sorting. TCRdb fed the 5' RACE reads into MiXCR, producing one record per CDR3 protein. The table lists 45,000 to 65,000 distinct CDR3 sequences, 7.4% of them singletons. The CDR3 extends over 13 amino acids. V gave up 4 bases and J gave up 7 bases; unmatched junction bases: 3. Germline V gene lookup returns CDR1 SEHNR and CDR2 FQNEAQ (reference sequence). The sample comes from a study of spatial heterogeneity in lung cancer. The study's findings and limits: Blood showed ubiquitous tumor TCRs more often at resection than at routine follow-up.

This rearrangement joins TRBV7-9 to TRBJ2-2, with 7 bases identical to TRBD1. The sample in question was PBMCs, obtained at follow-up. This receptor was identified in a female donor with early-stage non-small cell lung cancer. The CDR3 here is CASSSTGDGELFF. As DNA, the CDR3 is TGTGCCAGCAGCTCCACAGGGGACGGGGAGCTGTTTTTT.